This TCR beta chain derives from a study of blood T cells in healthy people across ages. Remarks on this clonotype: Its antigen is undetermined.

A second PCR of about 6 to 12 cycles used a sample-barcoded 5' primer and a J-beta primer mix. TCRdb analysed the 5' RACE reads with MiXCR anew, one entry per CDR3 protein. There are about 780,000 distinct CDR3 sequences in the sample; around 45% occur only once, and 15% to 20% lies in the top ten. Findings of the study overall: Naive T cell percentage showed a strong correlation with the diversity of TCR beta. Per-million-T-cell TCR beta diversity fell roughly linearly with age.

The CDR3 is 14 residues long. Germline CDR1 is SQVTM and CDR2 is ANQGSEA. The V gene end was trimmed by 4 bases and the J gene end by 0 bases; junction bases not matched to a gene: 5. The sequenced material came from blood. The TCR sequence derives from an elderly man in good health. The V gene is TRBV29-1, the J gene TRBJ2-7; 8 bases map to TRBD1. Here the CDR3 DNA reads TGCAGCGTTGCCATCGGGACAGGCTCCTACGAGCAGTACTTC. Translated: CSVAIGTGSYEQYF.